This TCR beta chain was recovered during a study of T cells after posttransplantation cyclophosphamide. Study findings and constraints: Blood and skin or GI T cell repertoires showed limited TRB overlap.

Sequencing used immunoSEQ multiplex PCR; TCRdb keeps in-frame clones, though not all of them. The sample yields about 38,000 clones, without any singletons. This clone was seen more than once but under ten times. Its antigen is as yet unknown. Peripheral blood was collected from the related graft donor on the marrow donation day. Trimming took 1 base from V and 3 from J, leaving 4 bases between them. From germline, CDR1 is SGHKS and CDR2 YYEKEE (reference sequence). CDR3 length equals 12 residues. This chain connects TRBV5-5 to TRBJ2-5; D is undetermined. The source is a man under 40 in good health and a related stem cell transplant donor. Sequenced sample: PBMCs. Here the CDR3 DNA reads TGTGCCAGCAGCTTGTATGAAGAGACCCAGTACTTC. As protein: CASSLYEETQYF. Full variable domain (missing parts from reference TRBV5-5 and TRBJ2-5): DAGVTQSPTHLIKTRGQQVTLRCSPISGHKSVSWYQQVLGQGPQFIFQYYEKEERGRGNFPDRFSARQFPNYSSELNVNALLLGDSALYLCASSLYEETQYFGPGTRLLVL.